The 25 T cell receptor beta chains below all came from one sample that was sequenced in a study of blood T cell repertoires in COVID-19. Generated by immunoSEQ multiplex PCR, the TCRdb table keeps only in-frame clones and is missing some. The sample yields about 220,000 clones, about 79% seen once. The specimen sequenced was peripheral blood. The receptors come from a man aged 50-60 years with active or convalescent COVID-19.

The chain joins TRBV23-1 to TRBJ2-2, with a tentative D call TRBD2 (5 bases). TRBV23-1 is identified as an open reading frame with a role that is uncertain. Trimming took off 3 bases at V and 6 bases at J, with 17 bases between the two ends. CDR3 length: 16 residues. This CDR3 is CASSQGSRDNAGELFF. In nucleotides, the CDR3 is TGCGCCAGCAGTCAGGGGAGTCGCGATAACGCCGGGGAGCTGTTTTTT.

The rearrangement joins TRBV2 to TRBJ1-2, with TRBD1 identical over 9 bases. The CDR3 has 15 amino acids. Per germline, CDR1 SNHLY and CDR2 FYNNEI. Losses at the gene ends were 3 bases for V and 5 bases for J; bases not matched to a gene: 7. CDR3 in amino acids: CASSDRTGAGYGYTF. The CDR3 nucleotides are TGTGCCAGCAGTGACCGGACAGGGGCCGGTTATGGCTACACCTTC.

The rearrangement uses TRBV4-3 and TRBJ2-1, with 12 bases that match TRBD1. Germline assignment: CDR1 LGHNA and CDR2 YSLEER. The CDR3 extends over 16 amino acids. V dropped 2 bases and J dropped 12; count of bases not matched to a gene: 11. The CDR3 here is CASSQSRDRGRLRQFF. Here the CDR3 DNA reads TGCGCCAGCAGCCAAAGCCGGGACAGGGGGCGGCTGAGGCAGTTCTTC.

V usage is TRBV19 and J usage is TRBJ1-5, with a tentative D call TRBD1 (6 bases). Germline CDR1 LNHDA, CDR2 SQIVND (reference sequence). With 2 bases removed from V and 5 bases from J, the gap between germline ends came to 13 bases. The CDR3 runs to 15 residues. CDR3 in DNA: TGTGCCAGTAGTATACCAGGGGTATTATATCAGCCCCAGCATTTT. It translates to CASSIPGVLYQPQHF.

This chain links TRBV4-1 with TRBJ2-7, with 7 bases aligning to TRBD2. The CDR3 sequence is 14 residues long. The V gene's germline CDR1 is MGHRA and CDR2 YSYEKL. V lost 1 base and J lost 7; bases outside the gene matches: 7. The CDR3 DNA is TGCGCCAGCAGCCAAGTTGCGGGAGTCGATGAGCAGTACTTC. It encodes CASSQVAGVDEQYF.

This clone was found a few times. The chain couples TRBV7-3 to TRBJ2-2; D may be TRBD1 (5 bases). Trimming took 8 bases from V and 6 from J, leaving 13 bases between them. The CDR3 spans 13 residues. In germline, CDR1 is SGHTA, CDR2 FQGTGA. CDR3 sequence reads: CASSGSGAGELFF. The CDR3 DNA is TGTGCCAGCTCAGGGTCGGGTGCCGGGGAGCTGTTTTTT.

This chain connects TRBV12-3 or TRBV12-4 to TRBJ2-1, with D unclear. There are 12 residues in the CDR3. V dropped 4 bases and J dropped 9 bases, with 10 bases sitting between them. The CDR3 is CASSSQLAEQFF. Written as DNA, the CDR3 is TGTGCCAGCAGTTCCCAACTCGCTGAGCAGTTCTTC.

The chain uses TRBV3-1 (or the pseudogene TRBV3-2) and TRBJ1-1, with TRBD1 identical over 11 bases. Germline V CDR1 and CDR2: LGHDT, YNNKEL (reference sequence). The CDR3 is 21 residues long. J was trimmed by 1 base and V by 4 bases; bases with no gene match: 20. CDR3 coding DNA: TGTGCCAGCAGCCGTGATAACCAAGTTTTTAGGACAGGGGGCGCGAACACTGAAGCTTTCTTT. It translates to CASSRDNQVFRTGGANTEAFF.

The chain links TRBV10-3 to TRBJ2-7; the match to TRBD1 covers 7 bases. This CDR3 comprises 13 residues. Germline lookup yields CDR1 ENHRY and CDR2 SYGVKD. V lost 6 bases, J lost 5 bases, and 7 bases stayed unmatched. CDR3 sequence (DNA): TGTGCCATCAGGCCGACAGGGTCTAACGAGCAGTACTTC. Residues: CAIRPTGSNEQYF.

The CDR3 here is CASTPQSGELFF. As DNA, the CDR3 is TGTGCCAGCACTCCCCAGTCCGGGGAGCTGTTTTTT. V usage is TRBV7-2 and J usage is TRBJ2-2; D remains ambiguous. The CDR3 sequence is 12 residues long. Germline lookup yields CDR1 SGHTA and CDR2 FQGNSA. Between the trimmed V and J ends, which lost 7 bases and 6 bases, there was a span of 9 bases.

This clone was counted once. V usage is TRBV5-1 and J usage is TRBJ1-2; 12 bases are a match to TRBD1. V was clipped by 4 bases and J by 7 bases; unmatched bases: 14. There are 17 residues in the CDR3. Looked up from germline, CDR1 is SGHRS and CDR2 is YFSETQ. CDR3 protein: CASSAQGQGAGYVGYTF. DNA for the CDR3: TGCGCCAGCAGCGCGCAGGGACAGGGGGCAGGGTATGTTGGCTACACCTTC.

This rearrangement joins TRBV5-1 to TRBJ2-5, with 7 bases identical to TRBD1. With 5 bases clipped from V and 5 bases from J, the junction kept 12 bases outside the gene matches. CDR1 and CDR2 from the germline V gene are SGHRS and YFSETQ. The CDR3 length is 15 residues. The CDR3 loop reads CASSRGQKGRETQYF. CDR3 sequence (DNA): TGCGCCAGCAGTCGGGGACAGAAAGGGCGGGAGACCCAGTACTTC.

The chain recombines TRBV19 with TRBJ2-5, with a weak D call TRBD2 (5 bases). Per germline, CDR1 LNHDA and CDR2 SQIVND (reference sequence). The V end was cut by 7 bases, the J end by 5 bases, with 17 bases between. The CDR3 has 14 amino acids. DNA for the CDR3: TGTGCCAGTAATTACGGGGTCGGGTACGAGACCCAGTACTTC. Translating gives CASNYGVGYETQYF.

This clone was observed a single time. The chain uses TRBV29-1 and TRBJ2-3; the match to TRBD2 covers 10 bases. CDR1 is SQVTM, CDR2 ANQGSEA, per germline. V lost 7 bases and J lost 0; bases outside the gene matches: 4. This CDR3 is built from 14 residues. The CDR3 sequence is CSAETSGSTDTQYF. CDR3 bases: TGCAGCGCTGAGACTAGCGGGAGCACAGATACGCAGTATTTT.

This clone was picked up one time. The chain combines TRBV4-2 with TRBJ2-6; no definite D call. The CDR3 consists of 15 residues. Trimming removed 5 bases at V and 0 bases at J, with 8 bases between. The germline V gene has CDR1 LGHNA and CDR2 YNFKEQ. This CDR3 reads CASSYPSSGANVLTF. CDR3 DNA: TGTGCCAGCAGCTACCCGAGCTCTGGGGCCAACGTCCTGACTTTC.

The chain combines TRBV4-2 with TRBJ1-4, with 7 bases lining up with TRBD1. The junction had 12 bases not matched to a gene; V was cut back by 0 bases and J by 5 bases. Germline V gives CDR1 LGHNA, CDR2 YNFKEQ. The CDR3 is 18 amino acids. The CDR3 region is CASSQDSSRAGGNEKLFF. DNA for the CDR3: TGTGCCAGCAGCCAAGATAGTTCGCGGGCAGGGGGAAATGAAAAACTGTTTTTT.

V usage is TRBV18 and J usage is TRBJ1-2, with 9 bases that match TRBD1. The CDR3 has 14 residues. V trimming: 3 bases; J trimming: 4 bases; junction bases outside the gene matches: 3. The germline CDR1 and CDR2 sequences are KGHSH and LQKENI. The CDR3 is CASSPDRGAYGYTF. The CDR3 nucleotides are TGTGCCAGCTCACCGGACAGGGGAGCCTATGGCTACACCTTC.

V is TRBV4-2 and J is TRBJ1-6; perhaps TRBD1 as D (5 bases). Per germline, CDR1 LGHNA and CDR2 YNFKEQ. The CDR3 length is 15 residues. V lost 0 bases and J 7 bases, leaving 10 bases between the germline ends. The CDR3 sequence: CASSQEKGNNSPLHF. Here the CDR3 DNA reads TGTGCCAGCAGCCAAGAGAAGGGGAACAATTCACCCCTCCACTTT.

This clone showed up just once. This chain connects TRBV19 to TRBJ2-3; 7 bases line up with TRBD2. Germline V gives CDR1 LNHDA, CDR2 SQIVND (reference sequence). This CDR3 contains 16 residues. The ends lost 3 bases at V and 6 bases at J; junction bases unmatched: 12. CDR3 DNA: TGTGCCAGTAGTATTGCACTAGCGACACCCGCCGATACGCAGTATTTT. This sequence encodes CASSIALATPADTQYF.

V is TRBV19 and J is TRBJ1-1; the match to TRBD1 covers 9 bases. Germline V lookup: CDR1 LNHDA, CDR2 SQIVND (reference sequence). The CDR3 has 14 amino acids. V dropped 5 bases and J dropped 4; count of bases not matched to a gene: 5. Here the CDR3 DNA reads TGTGCCAGTAGTCTCGGACAGGGGAGCACTGAAGCTTTCTTT. It codes for CASSLGQGSTEAFF.

This clone was recorded only once. The chain joins TRBV19 to TRBJ2-1, with TRBD2 identical over 11 bases. The germline CDR1 and CDR2 sequences are LNHDA and SQIVND (reference sequence). The CDR3 sequence is 15 residues long. The ends lost 3 bases at V and 3 bases at J; junction bases unmatched: 1. CDR3 nucleotide sequence: TGTGCCAGTAGTATGGGACTAGCGGACTACAATGAGCAGTTCTTC. Residues: CASSMGLADYNEQFF.

The J gene is TRBJ2-3, the V gene TRBV6-5; D might be TRBD1 (6 bases). V was trimmed by 6 bases and J by 3 bases, leaving 13 bases between them. The CDR3 has 14 amino acids. The germline gives CDR1 MNHEY, CDR2 SVGAGI. CDR3: CASRHRVRTDTQYF. DNA of the CDR3: TGTGCCAGCAGACACAGGGTTAGGACAGATACGCAGTATTTT.

The J gene is TRBJ1-1, the V gene TRBV7-6; perhaps TRBD1 as D (5 bases). The germline V gene encodes CDR1 SGHVS and CDR2 FNYEAQ. The ends were cut back, 0 bases at V and 3 bases at J, with 17 bases in the middle. This CDR3 is 17 amino acids long. CDR3 DNA: TGTGCCAGCAGCTTAGCGGGGGGACTTACCGGGTACACTGAAGCTTTCTTT. This gives the protein CASSLAGGLTGYTEAFF.

The chain combines TRBV28 with TRBJ1-2, with TRBD1 matching over 7 bases. In germline, CDR1 is MDHEN, CDR2 SYDVKM. The CDR3 is made up of 13 amino acids. After removal of 6 bases from V and 4 bases from J, the junction contained 5 bases not matched to a gene. CDR3: CASRIQGTYGYTF. CDR3 in DNA: TGTGCCAGCAGGATACAGGGGACCTATGGCTACACCTTC.

This clone was counted a single time. This chain links TRBV19 with TRBJ1-2; 7 bases agree with TRBD1. V trimming: 5 bases; J trimming: 8 bases; junction bases outside the gene matches: 14. The CDR3 is 15 residues long. Germline values: CDR1 LNHDA, CDR2 SQIVND (reference sequence). CDR3 sequence: CASSPFGQVARGYTF. For the CDR3, the DNA is TGTGCCAGTAGTCCCTTTGGACAGGTTGCTCGGGGCTACACCTTC.